Sequencing of this TCR beta chain was carried out in a study of PD-1 blockade in mismatch repair-deficient tumors (dated by TCRdb to 2017 to 2019). With regard to the full study: The trial enrolled just over 85 consecutive patients with approximately eleven mismatch repair-deficient cancer types between September 2013 and September 2016, all previously treated and progressing. Deep sequencing of TCR CDR3 regions was used to track tumor-associated T cell clones in peripheral blood of patients responding to PD-1 blockade.

V lost 2 bases and J lost 7 bases; the stretch between them is 13 bases long. In the germline V gene, CDR1 corresponds to KGHSH and CDR2 to LQKENI. Its CDR3 holds 14 amino acids, cysteine through phenylalanine. Solely the CDR3 DNA is kept, with 42 bases framed from the first base. As to this clone: Its antigen remains undetermined. Base-call qualities are not available, and no considerably larger clone is one nucleotide away.

The library was made by the immunoSEQ multiplex PCR assay. TCRdb stores this immuneACCESS table with in-frame sequences only. Part of the clones is absent; in the studies checked, under half of the shortfall reflects unresolved V genes, and no reason is known for the rest. This sample lists 100,000 to 150,000 clones; roughly 86% were detected once. The ten largest clonotypes hold approximately 13% of the sample. What the research found in general, with its limitations: Tumor-resident clones, often undetectable in blood before treatment, expanded rapidly after pembrolizumab and then contracted, generally before radiologic responses.

For each enrolled patient, mismatch repair deficiency was established using either polymerase chain reaction or immunohistochemistry. TCR sequencing was performed for a few patients who responded to pembrolizumab therapy. The phase II trial prospectively evaluated PD-1 blockade with pembrolizumab in advanced mismatch repair-deficient cancers, independent of tissue of origin. Peripheral blood T cell samples were collected serially, before PD-1 blockade began and at several time points afterward. Blood sampling times were reported as weeks after the first pembrolizumab dose. The TCR comes from an adult with mismatch repair-deficient cancer. The starting material was peripheral blood, obtained 44 weeks after starting pembrolizumab. The V and J genes are TRBV18 and TRBJ2-3, and TRBD1 may be the D gene, going by 6 matching bases. The CDR3 protein: CASSPGQSGNTQYF. The sequenced DNA is TGTGCCAGCTCACCAGGACAGTCCGGGAATACGCAGTATTTT.